Given below is one T cell receptor (beta chain) in context. Antigen specificity is unknown. TCRdb's copy holds only in-frame clones and misses some; the assay was immunoSEQ multiplex PCR. Counted here are about 64,000 clones, around 83% occurring once; the ten biggest clones make up under 4.5%. This sample was included in a study of a mutant IDH1 vaccine in newly diagnosed glioma. Noted time point: week 23, last vaccination. All doses held 300 ug of mutant IDH1 20-mer peptide, with topical imiquimod. The source of this sequence is a man in his thirties or forties with glioma. The sample was PBMCs, taken from a glioma patient whose treatment included an IDH1 peptide vaccine.

The CDR3 loop reads CASSPLGGGQNEQFF. CDR3 DNA sequence: TGTGCCAGCTCACCCCTTGGCGGGGGCCAAAATGAGCAGTTCTTC. The rearrangement links TRBV18 to TRBJ2-1, with D maybe TRBD2 (7 bases). Germline-derived CDR1 and CDR2 are KGHSH and LQKENI. The CDR3 totals 15 residues. Trimming stripped 3 bases from V and 7 bases from J, with 16 bases between.